This record covers a single TCR beta chain. The data originate from a study of blood T cell repertoires in COVID-19. Across the whole study: There were acute and convalescent COVID-19 samples, and they came from the United States, Italy and Spain.

Germline CDR1 is KGHSH and CDR2 is LQKENI. V lost 6 bases to trimming and J lost 0 bases; unmatched junction nucleotides: 8. The CDR3 has 16 residues. TCRdb's copy holds only in-frame clones and misses some; the assay was immunoSEQ multiplex PCR. The sample gives tens of thousands of clones, around 92% of which show up once; roughly 2% is in the top ten. Input material: peripheral blood. The TCR was taken from a woman in her forties or fifties in a cohort sampled during active COVID-19. V gene TRBV18 combines with J gene TRBJ2-3, with 8 bases that match TRBD1. The CDR3 region is CASSPSWDRSTDTQYF. The CDR3 bases are TGTGCCAGCTCCCCCAGCTGGGACAGGAGCACAGATACGCAGTATTTT.